This TCR beta chain was sequenced during a study of shared clonotypes between healthy human individuals. Study context: Three plates were used per donor for CD4 naive, three for CD4 memory, two for CD8 naive and one for CD8 memory.

Findings and limits, study-wide: Lower generation probabilities were found for non-shared clonotypes than for those shared by all four donors.

Comments on this clone: Its antigen is undetermined.

Profiled with immunoSEQ multiplex PCR; TCRdb holds only in-frame clones, not every one. The data hold about 690,000 clones, with around 90% observed a single time. This CDR3 has 19 amino acids. After removal of 1 base from V and 1 base from J, the junction contained 10 bases not matched to a gene. Germline loops: CDR1 SEHNR, CDR2 FQNEAQ (reference sequence). Within Nashville, Tennessee resided all donors, each a Caucasian adult. Sequenced: memory CD8+ T cells from PBMCs. Subset meaning: CD45RO+ cells pooled with CCR7-negative TemRA cells. This TCR came from a man younger than 35 in good health. Some clones in this sample may be carry-over from other donors' samples. The rearrangement joins TRBV7-9 to TRBJ2-3; 11 nucleotides align to TRBD2. The CDR3 nucleotides are TGTGCCAGCAGCTTAGGGGGGCCGCTTAGCGGGAGGGGCACAGATACGCAGTATTTT. It specifies CASSLGGPLSGRGTDTQYF.